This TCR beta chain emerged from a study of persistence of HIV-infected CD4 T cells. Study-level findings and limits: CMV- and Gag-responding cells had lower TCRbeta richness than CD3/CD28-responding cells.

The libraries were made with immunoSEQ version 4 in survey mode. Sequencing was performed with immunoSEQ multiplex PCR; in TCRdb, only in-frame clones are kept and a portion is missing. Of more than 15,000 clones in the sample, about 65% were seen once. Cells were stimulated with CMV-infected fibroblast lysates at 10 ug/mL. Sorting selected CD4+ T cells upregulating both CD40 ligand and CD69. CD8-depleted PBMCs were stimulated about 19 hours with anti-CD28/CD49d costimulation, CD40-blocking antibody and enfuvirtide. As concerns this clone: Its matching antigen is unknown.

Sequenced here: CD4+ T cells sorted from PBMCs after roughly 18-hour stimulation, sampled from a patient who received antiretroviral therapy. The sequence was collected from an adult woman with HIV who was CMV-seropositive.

The CDR3 is CASSINGGTGELFF. The CDR3 DNA reads as TGTGCCAGTAGTATCAACGGGGGGACCGGGGAGCTGTTTTTT. The V call is TRBV19, the J call TRBJ2-2; 7 bases agree with TRBD2. The V gene's germline CDR1 is LNHDA and CDR2 SQIVND (reference sequence). V lost 3 bases, J lost 5 bases, and 3 bases stayed unmatched. The CDR3 totals 14 residues.